The entry that follows covers one TCR beta chain sequence. This clonotype came up many times. What this receptor recognizes is not known. No base quality information exists; no much larger clone differs at one position. Ophthalmopathy patients had moderately to severely active disease, Clinical Activity Score of at least 3, NOSPECS grade of at least 4, and duration under 3 months. The study excluded patients with uncontrolled infections, other autoimmune diseases, pregnancy or lactation. Diagnoses were based on clinical symptoms, serum thyroxine and TRAb, thyroid ultrasound and orbital computed tomography. PBMCs were separated from about 10 ml of fresh peripheral blood using Ficoll-Paque density gradient centrifugation. Total RNA was extracted with Trizol reagent, and quality was checked on an Agilent 2100 Bioanalyzer. The TCR beta CDR3 regions were amplified from the RNA transcripts. The TCR CDR3 was subjected to a first round of RT-PCR using the HTBI primer set and the Qiagen OneStep RT-PCR kit. The libraries were constructed in a second round of multiplex PCR and then size-selected and purified. Libraries were sequenced paired-end with 100 bp reads on an Illumina HiSeq2000. On the authors' methods: Raw data were processed with SOAPnuke, discarding reads with adapters, uncalled bases, mean Phred below 15, or no exact constant-primer or identifier match. COPE v1.2.5 was used to merge the high-quality paired reads, and each unique nucleotide sequence was defined as a clonotype. MiTCR v1.1 was used to align clonotypes to the IMGT TRBV, TRBD and TRBJ reference segments. Only V-J combinations with frequency above 0.0001, covering 98% to 99.2% of repertoires, were analysed. A TCS score was defined as the ratio of F50 (clonal expansion) to E x V (chaos), with BLOSUM62-based TCRdist applied between CDR3 peptides within each V-J. Welch's t-statistics and random forest reduced 500 to 550 V-J features to 13, which were used in a naive Bayes classifier (R e1071). TCRdb redid the processing of the public reads, applying fastp at Q25 and MiXCR, and retained in-frame beta chains. CDR3 protein sequences are deduplicated, and each keeps its most common genes and DNA. The V and J calls here are based on TCRdb, not the publication. For this sample the table gives more than 350,000 distinct CDR3 sequences, of which roughly 15% were detected only once. The ten largest clones capture roughly 19% of the sample.

Trimming takes 5 bases from V and 7 bases from J, and the germline ends sit 12 bases apart. Via the germline V gene (reference sequence), CDR1 is LGHDT and CDR2 YNNKEL. From the cysteine up to the phenylalanine, the CDR3 has a length of 12 residues. Only the CDR3 part of the read is kept: 36 bases, read in frame from the first base. This entry belongs to a study of T cells in Graves' hyperthyroidism and ophthalmopathy (dated by TCRdb to the late 2010s). The study in broad terms: Peripheral blood was collected at initial diagnosis, before any treatment. To identify TCR V-J signatures that set the groups apart, the researchers used a discovery cohort of 100 patients, made up of 40 to 45 with Graves' ophthalmopathy and about 60 with stable Graves' hyperthyroidism. Prospective prediction of ophthalmopathy was tested in an independent validation cohort consisting of fewer than 20 hyperthyroidism patients and approximately 16 patients who later progressed to ophthalmopathy. The 90 to 100 discovery patients were randomly divided into training and test sets at a 7:3 ratio. In several Graves' hyperthyroidism patients, the study also compared T-cell repertoires from thyroid tissue with T-cell repertoires from blood. After sampling, hyperthyroidism patients received methimazole starting at 30 mg daily, and ophthalmopathy patients received high-dose intravenous methylprednisolone. The paper reports TCR Vbeta CDR3 sequencing of roughly 140 peripheral blood samples: approximately 41 ophthalmopathy, roughly 80 hyperthyroidism and around 17 progressor patients.

General study outcomes and caveats: No statistical method was used to fix the sample size in advance, and group allocation was not hidden from the investigators. In validation, the model predicted progression to ophthalmopathy with roughly 66% sensitivity and 72% to 75% specificity, a median of approximately 6.5 months before onset. Ophthalmopathy was separated from stable hyperthyroidism by a 13 V-J signature model, with 87.88% sensitivity and approximately 84% specificity obtained in cross-validation and 80%/75% obtained in testing. Most expanded thyroid clonotypes (frequency above 0.001) were also detected in blood, a finding suggesting that blood repertoires may reflect thyroid immune responses.

The rearranged chain carries TRBV3-1 and TRBJ2-7; no D gene can be assigned with confidence. The sequence derives from a woman aged 60-75 years with Graves' ophthalmopathy. Sequencing input: blood. The CDR3 here reads CASSYTLGEQYF. The nucleotide sequence reads TGTGCCAGCAGCTACACACTCGGTGAGCAGTACTTC.